Shown below are 18 T cell receptor beta chains from a single sample sequenced in a study of cytomegalovirus exposure and HLA in healthy donors. PCR used 60 Vbeta primers and 13 Jbeta primers. The table came from immunoSEQ multiplex PCR; TCRdb's copy has only in-frame clones and leaves some out. The repertoire holds over 60,000 clones, with 75% as singletons. Sequencing was carried out using PBMCs. These receptors were collected from a man aged 65 to 79 in good health and CMV-seronegative.

The chain uses TRBV6-1 and TRBJ2-2; D gene unclear. Germline V gene sequence: CDR1 MNHNS, CDR2 SASEGT. This CDR3 contains 12 residues. Trimming removed 8 bases at V and 3 bases at J, with 7 bases between. CDR3 in amino acids: CASQVYTGELFF. The CDR3 nucleotides read TGTGCCAGCCAGGTGTACACCGGGGAGCTGTTTTTT.

The rearrangement links TRBV9 to TRBJ2-7, with 7 nucleotides matching TRBD1. The CDR3 is 15 amino acids. V lost 3 bases, J lost 5 bases, and 11 bases stayed unmatched. Germline assignment: CDR1 SGDLS and CDR2 YYNGEE. The CDR3: CASSELPTGTDEQYF. The DNA of the CDR3 is TGTGCCAGCAGCGAACTCCCGACAGGGACCGACGAGCAGTACTTC.

This rearrangement joins TRBV5-5 to TRBJ1-3; 8 bases match TRBD1. The ends lost 4 bases at V and 0 bases at J; junction bases unmatched: 9. Looked up from germline, CDR1 is SGHKS and CDR2 is YYEKEE (reference sequence). CDR3 size: 17 residues. The CDR3 DNA reads TGTGCCAGCAGCCCTAGGACAGGGACCTTCTCTGGAAACACCATATATTTT. Amino acid sequence: CASSPRTGTFSGNTIYF.

The chain uses TRBV19 and TRBJ1-4; a possible D gene is TRBD1 (6 bases). Germline assignment: CDR1 LNHDA and CDR2 SQIVND (reference sequence). The germline V and J ends were trimmed by 1 base and 7 bases, with 10 bases remaining between them. The CDR3 consists of 14 residues. The CDR3 bases are TGTGCCAGTAGTATAGGGACAGCCGGTGAAAAACTGTTTTTT. This translates into CASSIGTAGEKLFF.

The chain couples TRBV19 to TRBJ1-2, with D perhaps matching TRBD1 (6 bases). V lost 3 bases to trimming and J lost 4 bases, with 18 bases between them. In germline, CDR1 is LNHDA, CDR2 SQIVND (reference sequence). The CDR3 runs 16 residues. The CDR3 DNA reads as TGTGCCAGTAGTATTAACAGGGTGGTGAATAGCTATGGCTACACCTTC. Its translation is CASSINRVVNSYGYTF.

The rearrangement joins TRBV10-3 to TRBJ2-3; 9 bases agree with TRBD1. J lost 5 bases, V lost 5 bases, and 11 bases had no gene match. The length of the CDR3 is 16 residues. Germline V gene data show CDR1 as ENHRY and CDR2 as SYGVKD. DNA for the CDR3: TGTGCCATCAGTTCCCGCCTACAGGGGGCCGAAGATACGCAGTATTTT. This codes for CAISSRLQGAEDTQYF.

The chain combines TRBV7-9 with TRBJ2-7; TRBD1 is a possible D gene (5 bases). V was trimmed by 2 bases and J by 2 bases, leaving 7 bases between them. CDR1 SEHNR and CDR2 FQNEAQ come from the germline V gene (reference sequence). The CDR3 has 13 amino acids. Here the CDR3 reads CASSLQGTYEQYF. As DNA, the CDR3 is TGTGCCAGCAGCTTACAGGGAACCTACGAGCAGTACTTC.

The chain couples TRBV7-9 to TRBJ1-5, with D possibly TRBD1 on 6 matching bases. CDR3 length: 15 residues. Germline values: CDR1 SEHNR, CDR2 FQNEAQ (reference sequence). Trimming cost V 2 bases and J 2 bases, with 10 bases left between them. CDR3 bases: TGTGCCAGCAGCTTATCAGGGGCGGGCAATCAGCCCCAGCATTTT. As protein: CASSLSGAGNQPQHF.

The V and J genes are TRBV9 and TRBJ2-4, with 10 bases aligning to TRBD2. Germline V lookup: CDR1 SGDLS, CDR2 YYNGEE. After removal of 7 bases from V and 11 bases from J, the junction contained 9 bases not matched to a gene. The CDR3 extends over 13 amino acids. The CDR3 is CASSPLAGEVQYF. The CDR3 coding sequence is TGTGCCAGCTCCCCTCTAGCGGGAGAGGTTCAGTACTTC.

This clone was found once. The rearrangement uses TRBV5-1 and TRBJ2-2; the D gene is possibly TRBD1 (5 bases). The germline V gene has CDR1 SGHRS and CDR2 YFSETQ. The CDR3 covers 15 residues. Trimming cost V 4 bases and J 3 bases, with 13 bases left between them. The DNA of the CDR3 is TGCGCCAGCAGCATAAACACAGGTTACACCGGGGAGCTGTTTTTT. Protein sequence: CASSINTGYTGELFF.

V gene TRBV6-5 combines with J gene TRBJ1-3, with D tentatively TRBD1 (5 bases). The V end was cut by 2 bases, the J end by 0 bases, with 8 bases between. CDR3 length: 15 amino acids. Germline-derived CDR1 and CDR2 are MNHEY and SVGAGI. The CDR3 DNA is TGTGCCAGCAGTTACGGGGGGGTCTCTGGAAACACCATATATTTT. Residues: CASSYGGVSGNTIYF.

This clone appeared a few times. This rearrangement joins TRBV6-5 to TRBJ1-6, with 8 bases lining up with TRBD1. Germline CDR1 is MNHEY and CDR2 is SVGAGI. V lost 0 bases to trimming and J lost 8 bases; unmatched junction nucleotides: 3. CDR3 length: 15 amino acids. The CDR3 protein is CASSYSQGADSPLHF. The CDR3 coding sequence is TGTGCCAGCAGTTACTCGCAGGGGGCGGATTCACCCCTCCACTTT.

The chain is built from TRBV6-5 and TRBJ1-2; possibly TRBD1 for D (6 bases). Germline values: CDR1 MNHEY, CDR2 SVGAGI. Trimming stripped 7 bases from V and 6 bases from J, with 18 bases between. CDR3 length: 14 residues. The CDR3 DNA is TGTGCCAGCACTCAGGGCAGGGGAAGTGATGGCTACACCTTC. It is translated as CASTQGRGSDGYTF.

The rearrangement links TRBV29-1 to TRBJ2-5; D is perhaps TRBD2 (6 bases). Between the trimmed V and J ends, which lost 6 bases and 2 bases, there was a span of 10 bases. CDR3 size: 12 residues. From germline, CDR1 is SQVTM and CDR2 ANQGSEA. The CDR3: CSVCGEQETQYF. CDR3 DNA: TGCAGCGTGTGCGGGGAGCAAGAGACCCAGTACTTC. Together with reference TRBV29-1 and TRBJ2-5, the CDR3 gives the full variable domain: SAVISQKPSRDICQRGTSLTIQCQVDSQVTMMFWYRQQPGQSLTLIATANQGSEATYESGFVIDKFPISRPNLTFSTLTVSNMSPEDSSIYLCSVCGEQETQYFGPGTRLLVL.

The sample holds one count of this clone. This chain joins TRBV7-2 and TRBJ1-4, with a possible D match to TRBD1 (5 bases). V was trimmed by 2 bases and J by 6 bases, leaving 10 bases between them. Germline loops: CDR1 SGHTA, CDR2 FQGNSA. The CDR3 extends over 14 amino acids. CDR3 in amino acids: CASSLWGGDEKLFF. Written as DNA, the CDR3 is TGTGCCAGCAGCTTATGGGGGGGAGATGAAAAACTGTTTTTT.

This chain uses TRBV28 with TRBJ2-3, with 7 nucleotides matching TRBD1. CDR3 length: 12 amino acids. The junction had 3 bases not matched to a gene; V was cut back by 6 bases and J by 6 bases. Germline-derived CDR1 and CDR2 are MDHEN and SYDVKM. CDR3 in amino acids: CASSPTGDTQYF. CDR3 sequence (DNA): TGTGCCAGCAGCCCGACAGGGGATACGCAGTATTTT.

This chain uses TRBV5-1 with TRBJ2-3; 13 bases map to TRBD2. J lost 4 bases, V lost 3 bases, and 8 bases had no gene match. Germline CDR1 reads SGHRS; CDR2 reads YFSETQ. This CDR3 region has 17 residues. CDR3 sequence: CASSWTSGSGAPDTQYF. CDR3 DNA sequence: TGCGCCAGCAGCTGGACTAGCGGGAGTGGGGCCCCAGATACGCAGTATTTT.

The chain carries TRBV25-1 and TRBJ1-3; D unclear. Deletions cut 6 bases from V and 0 bases from J, with 6 bases between. The CDR3 has 13 residues. Germline V CDR1 and CDR2: MGHDK, SYGVNS. The CDR3 is CASRQNSGNTIYF. The CDR3 coding sequence is TGTGCCAGCAGACAAAACTCTGGAAACACCATATATTTT.